The 29 T cell receptor beta chains below all came from one sample that was sequenced in a study of a mutant IDH1 vaccine in newly diagnosed glioma. Time point of the sample: week 47, end of study. What each vaccine dose contained was 300 ug of mutant IDH1 20-mer peptide, accompanied by topical imiquimod. These TCRs' antigens remain unknown. Profiling relied on immunoSEQ multiplex PCR, and the TCRdb table lists in-frame clones only, not all of them. The repertoire holds about 34,000 clones, with about 86% as singletons. The sample in question was PBMCs, obtained from a glioma patient whose treatment included an IDH1 peptide vaccine. Receptors originate from a woman aged 25 to 45 with glioma.

V and J are TRBV7-8 and TRBJ2-5, with 13 bases lining up with TRBD2. The junction had 6 bases not matched to a gene; V was cut back by 6 bases and J by 5 bases. CDR3 length: 15 amino acids. The germline V gene encodes CDR1 SGHVS and CDR2 FQNEAQ. CDR3 sequence reads: CASRLAGGRGETQYF. The DNA for the CDR3 is TGTGCCAGCAGACTAGCGGGGGGGCGAGGGGAGACCCAGTACTTC.

The V gene is TRBV10-3, the J gene TRBJ2-5, with TRBD2 identical over 10 bases. Looked up from germline, CDR1 is ENHRY and CDR2 is SYGVKD. V gave up 4 bases and J gave up 5 bases; unmatched junction bases: 4. There are 14 residues in the CDR3. The chain's CDR3 is CAISGLAGVETQYF. Here the CDR3 DNA reads TGTGCCATCAGTGGCCTAGCGGGGGTGGAGACCCAGTACTTC.

This clone occurred once. The chain joins TRBV7-9 to TRBJ1-5; weak D call: TRBD1 (6 bases). Germline V gene sequence: CDR1 SEHNR, CDR2 FQNEAQ (reference sequence). The CDR3 spans 14 residues. Trimming took off 1 base at V and 5 bases at J, with 9 bases between the two ends. As DNA, the CDR3 is TGTGCCAGCAGCTTAGGAAGGGGGGATCAGCCCCAGCATTTT. Residues: CASSLGRGDQPQHF.

This clone was detected once. The chain links TRBV18 to TRBJ1-5, with TRBD1 identical over 7 bases. After removal of 1 base from V and 0 bases from J, the junction contained 6 bases not matched to a gene. The CDR3 has 17 amino acids. Per germline, CDR1 KGHSH and CDR2 LQKENI. CDR3 in DNA: TGTGCCAGCTCACCACTTTCGACAGGGCCTAGCAATCAGCCCCAGCATTTT. Protein sequence: CASSPLSTGPSNQPQHF.

V gene TRBV6-1 combines with J gene TRBJ1-2, with 8 bases lining up with TRBD1. After removal of 6 bases from V and 8 bases from J, the junction contained 11 bases not matched to a gene. Germline assignment: CDR1 MNHNS and CDR2 SASEGT. The CDR3 has 14 residues. The CDR3 here is CASRDPQGASGYTF. As DNA, the CDR3 is TGTGCCAGCAGGGACCCTCAGGGGGCGAGCGGCTACACCTTC.

The chain is built from TRBV7-8 and TRBJ1-1; D perhaps matches TRBD1 (5 bases). Germline V gives CDR1 SGHVS, CDR2 FQNEAQ. The germline V and J ends were trimmed by 1 base and 1 base, with 13 bases remaining between them. The CDR3 is 16 residues long. CDR3 amino acids: CASSLGGRGANTEAFF. CDR3 in DNA: TGTGCCAGCAGCTTAGGGGGCCGGGGTGCGAACACTGAAGCTTTCTTT.

The chain combines TRBV15 with TRBJ1-2; D unresolved. This CDR3 contains 13 residues. The V gene's germline CDR1 is LNHNV and CDR2 YYDKDF (reference sequence). Deletions cut 0 bases from V and 4 bases from J, with 6 bases between. The DNA for the CDR3 is TGTGCCACCAGCAGAGAGGACGGCTATGGCTACACCTTC. Protein sequence: CATSREDGYGYTF.

The chain links TRBV9 to TRBJ1-3, with D unresolved. Germline CDR1 and CDR2: SGDLS and YYNGEE. CDR3 length equals 17 residues. Trimming stripped 1 base from V and 0 bases from J, with 14 bases between. The CDR3 is CASSVSIDGSSGNTIYF. Here the CDR3 DNA reads TGTGCCAGCAGCGTATCGATAGACGGTAGCTCTGGAAACACCATATATTTT. Variable domain in full (rest from reference TRBV9 and TRBJ1-3): DSGVTQTPKHLITATGQRVTLRCSPRSGDLSVYWYQQSLDQGLQFLIQYYNGEERAKGNILERFSAQQFPDLHSELNLSSLELGDSALYFCASSVSIDGSSGNTIYFGEGSWLTVV.

The chain carries TRBV4-1 and TRBJ1-5; D possibly corresponds to TRBD1 (5 bases). Trimming took 0 bases from V and 2 from J, leaving 14 bases between them. Germline-derived CDR1 and CDR2 are MGHRA and YSYEKL. The CDR3 totals 17 residues. The CDR3 spells CASSQDWGGLGNQPQHF. The CDR3 bases are TGCGCCAGCAGCCAAGACTGGGGGGGATTGGGCAATCAGCCCCAGCATTTT.

The chain carries TRBV7-2 and TRBJ1-6; 8 positions agree with TRBD1. The CDR3 is 15 residues long. Trimming cost V 5 bases and J 6 bases; bases outside gene matches: 6. CDR1 SGHTA and CDR2 FQGNSA come from the germline V gene. This chain's CDR3 is CASSPRTGTNSPLHF. CDR3 nucleotide sequence: TGTGCCAGCAGCCCCCGGACAGGGACTAATTCACCCCTCCACTTT.

This chain connects TRBV19 to TRBJ1-2; D is ambiguous. V was shortened by 7 bases and J by 8 bases, with 17 bases between the two germline ends. There are 13 residues in the CDR3. Germline loops: CDR1 LNHDA, CDR2 SQIVND (reference sequence). CDR3 sequence: CASTPGVGLGYTF. CDR3 nucleotide sequence: TGTGCCAGTACCCCCGGGGTAGGCTTGGGCTACACCTTC.

The chain joins TRBV6-5 to TRBJ1-3; TRBD1 agrees at 8 bases. The V and J ends lost 7 bases and 0 bases, in that order; junction bases with no gene match: 5. CDR3 length: 15 amino acids. The germline gives CDR1 MNHEY, CDR2 SVGAGI. CDR3 sequence reads: CASTRTGTSGNTIYF. The CDR3 DNA is TGTGCCAGCACCCGGACAGGGACCTCTGGAAACACCATATATTTT.

The rearrangement links TRBV4-3 to TRBJ1-5; a weak D match, TRBD1 (5 bases). Trimming cost V 3 bases and J 7 bases, with 19 bases left between them. Germline CDR1 reads LGHNA; CDR2 reads YSLEER. The CDR3 has 16 residues. CDR3 residues: CASSHSVGGLEQPQHF. For the CDR3, the DNA is TGCGCCAGCAGCCATTCTGTCGGGGGACTGGAACAGCCCCAGCATTTT.

This chain uses TRBV10-1 with TRBJ2-7, with D unclear. V lost 10 bases to trimming and J lost 5 bases, with 9 bases between them. Germline CDR1 WNHNN, CDR2 SYGVQD (reference sequence). The CDR3 length is 10 residues. This chain's CDR3 is CATPGHEQYF. The CDR3 DNA is TGCGCCACTCCGGGCCACGAGCAGTACTTC.

This clone appeared once. The chain is built from TRBV6-5 and TRBJ1-5, with D possibly matching TRBD1 (6 bases). V lost 6 bases to trimming and J lost 0 bases, with 12 bases between them. The CDR3 totals 15 residues. The germline gives CDR1 MNHEY, CDR2 SVGAGI. The CDR3 here is CASRSTGNSNQPQHF. The DNA for the CDR3 is TGTGCCAGCAGATCTACAGGGAATAGCAATCAGCCCCAGCATTTT.

CDR3 residues: CASSYGTGNSPLHF. CDR3 in DNA: TGCGCCAGCAGTTACGGGACAGGGAATTCACCCCTCCACTTT. The rearrangement uses TRBV4-1 and TRBJ1-6; 9 bases map to TRBD1. The V and J ends lost 6 bases and 7 bases, in that order; junction bases with no gene match: 4. The CDR3 totals 14 residues. Germline V CDR1 and CDR2: MGHRA, YSYEKL.

The genes are TRBV6-1 and TRBJ1-5; D gene uncertain. Germline V gene data show CDR1 as MNHNS and CDR2 as SASEGT. V was trimmed by 0 bases and J by 5 bases, leaving 11 bases between them. This CDR3 contains 15 residues. CDR3 DNA sequence: TGTGCCAGCAGTGAAGCGCTTCGGAAATATCAGCCCCAGCATTTT. Encoded protein: CASSEALRKYQPQHF.

The chain joins TRBV19 to TRBJ2-5; 7 positions agree with TRBD2. This CDR3 contains 14 residues. CDR1 is LNHDA and CDR2 is SQIVND in the germline V gene (reference sequence). Losses at the gene ends were 3 bases for V and 5 bases for J; bases not matched to a gene: 6. The DNA of the CDR3 is TGTGCCAGTAGTATGGGGAGGGTCTGGGAGACCCAGTACTTC. Residues: CASSMGRVWETQYF.

Only a few counts were recorded for this clone. The CDR3 nucleotides are TGTGCCAGCAGCCGGACAAGCACGAGCTACGGCTACACCTTC. Translation gives CASSRTSTSYGYTF. The chain combines TRBV6-5 with TRBJ1-2; TRBD1 is a possible D gene (5 bases). Germline V lookup: CDR1 MNHEY, CDR2 SVGAGI. Trimming shortened V by 6 bases and J by 8 bases, and 19 bases separated the two germline ends. This CDR3 has 14 amino acids.

The chain uses TRBV10-3 and TRBJ1-4; D gene uncertain. Per the germline V gene, CDR1 is ENHRY and CDR2 is SYGVKD. V was clipped by 7 bases and J by 2 bases, with 8 bases between them. This CDR3 region has 13 residues. The chain's CDR3 is CAITAATNEKLFF. CDR3 in DNA: TGTGCCATCACGGCGGCGACTAATGAAAAACTGTTTTTT.

The count of this clone is one. The CDR3 loop is CAWMSTRGYTF. CDR3 nucleotide sequence: TGTGCCTGGATGTCGACGAGGGGCTACACCTTC. The V call is TRBV30, the J call TRBJ1-2; D call uncertain. The CDR3 runs 11 residues. Germline V gene data show CDR1 as GTSNPN and CDR2 as SVGIG (reference sequence). The V end lost 4 bases, the J end lost 8 bases, and 11 bases lay between the germline ends.

The chain recombines TRBV2 with TRBJ1-2; no firm D call. The germline V and J ends were trimmed by 7 bases and 6 bases, with 12 bases remaining between them. Germline CDR1 reads SNHLY; CDR2 reads FYNNEI. This CDR3 region has 12 residues. CDR3 sequence reads: CASMGGVHGYTF. The DNA of the CDR3 is TGTGCCAGCATGGGCGGGGTGCATGGCTACACCTTC.

The chain combines TRBV18 with TRBJ1-6; 7 bases are shared with TRBD1. The CDR3 runs to 10 residues. V trimming: 6 bases; J trimming: 17 bases; junction bases outside the gene matches: 4. Per the germline V gene, CDR1 is KGHSH and CDR2 is LQKENI. Here the CDR3 reads CASSGTVFHF. The CDR3 coding sequence is TGTGCCAGCTCCGGGACAGTCTTCCACTTT.

The chain uses TRBV5-6 and TRBJ1-2; D is uncertain. Germline loops: CDR1 SGHDT, CDR2 YYEEEE. V was trimmed by 5 bases and J by 4 bases, leaving 18 bases between them. The CDR3 has 15 residues. Here the CDR3 reads CASSFEPDSPYGYTF. CDR3 nucleotides: TGTGCCAGCAGTTTCGAACCGGACTCCCCCTATGGCTACACCTTC.

The CDR3 is CASSEKPGRLYQETQYF. CDR3 DNA: TGTGCCAGCAGCGAAAAACCGGGCCGCCTTTACCAAGAGACCCAGTACTTC. The rearrangement joins TRBV5-6 to TRBJ2-5; D is undetermined. The CDR3 is made up of 17 amino acids. Germline CDR1 reads SGHDT; CDR2 reads YYEEEE. Trimming took 4 bases from V and 0 from J, leaving 19 bases between them.

The chain combines TRBV9 with TRBJ1-2; no definite D call. CDR3 length: 14 residues. The germline gives CDR1 SGDLS, CDR2 YYNGEE. Trimming shortened V by 0 bases and J by 10 bases, and 16 bases separated the two germline ends. DNA of the CDR3: TGTGCCAGCAGCGTAGGGGCCTTGGGGATGGACTACACCTTC. As protein: CASSVGALGMDYTF.

This clone is termed medium-sized (0.01 to 0.1%). The chain has TRBV5-4 and TRBJ1-2, with TRBD1 as a possible D gene (5 bases). V was cut by 1 base and J by 7 bases, with 14 bases left in between. Germline CDR1 and CDR2: SGHNT and YYREEE (reference sequence). The CDR3 length is 14 residues. In DNA form, the CDR3 reads TGTGCCAGCAGCTTGAGCGGGGGGGTGGTTGGCTACACCTTC. It specifies CASSLSGGVVGYTF.

The V gene is TRBV5-8, the J gene TRBJ1-1, with a tentative D call TRBD1 (5 bases). V was trimmed by 2 bases and J by 0 bases, leaving 11 bases between them. The CDR3 has 15 residues. Germline V lookup: CDR1 SGHTS, CDR2 YDEGEE. The CDR3 sequence is CASSLYGGLNTEAFF. DNA of the CDR3: TGTGCCAGCAGCTTATACGGGGGATTGAACACTGAAGCTTTCTTT.

The rearrangement links TRBV6-4 to TRBJ1-5; possibly TRBD1 for D (6 bases). Trimming left V 5 bases short and J 6 bases short, with 11 bases between. Germline CDR1 and CDR2: MRHNA and SNTAGT. The CDR3 is made up of 13 amino acids. The chain's CDR3 is CASSRIQGQPQHF. CDR3 DNA: TGTGCCAGCAGTCGCATACAGGGTCAGCCCCAGCATTTT.